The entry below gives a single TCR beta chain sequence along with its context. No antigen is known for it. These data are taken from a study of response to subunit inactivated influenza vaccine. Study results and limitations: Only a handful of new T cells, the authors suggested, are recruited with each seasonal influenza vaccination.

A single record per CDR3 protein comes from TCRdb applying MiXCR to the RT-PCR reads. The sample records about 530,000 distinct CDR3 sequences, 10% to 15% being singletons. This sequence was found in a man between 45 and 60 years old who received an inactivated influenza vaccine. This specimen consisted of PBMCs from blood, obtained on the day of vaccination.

The CDR3 region has the DNA TGTGCCATCAGTGAGACTAGTATAAGCACAGATACGCAGTATTTT. This encodes CAISETSISTDTQYF. The chain links TRBV10-3 to TRBJ2-3; weak D call: TRBD2 (5 bases). V lost 2 bases, J lost 0 bases, and 9 bases lay in between. Germline V gene sequence: CDR1 ENHRY, CDR2 SYGVKD. The CDR3 runs to 15 residues.